This T cell receptor beta chain was sequenced in a study of cytomegalovirus exposure and HLA in healthy donors. Study as a whole: A preliminary data release comprised 91 million or so unique TCRs obtained from HLA-typed donors. Study-level points and caveats: CMV antigen specificity of a few CMV-associated chains was confirmed in vitro. Some V segments (TRBV6-2 and TRBV6-3 among them) were excluded as indistinguishable.

Though nominally healthy at sampling, donors likely had unrecorded immune exposures. As concerns this clone: Its antigen remains unknown.

The CDR3 covers 17 residues. Germline-derived CDR1 and CDR2 are SGHRS and YFSETQ. Trimming stripped 5 bases from V and 6 bases from J, with 26 bases between. Vbeta (60) and Jbeta (13) primers were used in the PCR. Clones were read by immunoSEQ multiplex PCR, and TCRdb kept only the in-frame ones, dropping some. The sample carries roughly 100,000 clones, about 77% recorded once. Material: PBMCs. The rearrangement uses TRBV5-1 and TRBJ1-1; tentatively, D is TRBD1 (5 bases). This sequence was found in a woman in her forties in good health and CMV-seronegative. Here the CDR3 reads CASSLFRGGTLGAEAFF. The DNA of the CDR3 is TGCGCCAGCAGTTTATTCCGGGGAGGAACACTGGGGGCTGAAGCTTTCTTT.